This T cell receptor beta chain came from a study of low-dose radiotherapy and immunotherapy resistance in tumors. Study summary: Cohort 1 was given 0.5 Gy per fraction every 2 weeks, for 6.5 Gy total. Intravenous ipilimumab 1 mg/kg every six weeks was given with nivolumab 240 mg every two weeks.

The table lists this clonotype with many counts. Alpha and beta chains were covered, as first-strand cDNA relied on TRAV- and TRBV-specific primers. The TCRs were subjected to amplification over 20 PCR cycles employing a constant-region primer in conjunction with a V-primer adapter. TCRdb reprocessed the reads via MiXCR and lists one record per CDR3 protein. The sample lists some 88,000 distinct CDR3 sequences, more than 7.5% seen once, with around 0.97% in the top ten. Time point denoted: before trial treatment. The CDR3 covers 17 residues. V shed 0 bases, J shed 5 bases, and the junction held 11 bases outside the gene matches. Germline-derived CDR1 and CDR2 are DFQATT and SNEGSKA (reference sequence).

The starting material was PBMCs, obtained before treatment. This chain uses TRBV20-1 with TRBJ2-2; 8 nucleotides line up with TRBD2. The clonotype was recovered from a male donor with prostate cancer. This CDR3 reads CSARDHRGGPRTGELFF. For the CDR3, the DNA is TGCAGTGCTAGAGATCATCGGGGGGGCCCTAGAACCGGGGAGCTGTTTTTT.